This record covers a single TCR beta chain. Its specificity is unknown. Rearranged V-D-J TRB sequences were amplified with a mixed TRB-A/B primer pool. MiXCR was run by TCRdb on the multiplex PCR reads, yielding one entry per CDR3 protein. This sample carries some 3,500 distinct CDR3 sequences, 38% of them seen once, and the ten largest clones take under 50%. The data were taken from a study of T cell repertoires in aging, cancer and after chemotherapy. The wider study: Repeat sampling of healthy donors over several months to years showed clear clonal overlap.

From germline, CDR1 is LNHDA and CDR2 SQIVND (reference sequence). Trimming left V 8 bases short and J 4 bases short, with 14 bases between. This CDR3 is built from 13 residues. Peripheral blood genomic DNA, not sorted cells or RNA, was the template. Overall study results and limits: Compared with age-matched healthy donors, untreated hematological or solid cancer patients showed higher blood TCR clonality. Rebound thymic output was suggested by rising median generation probability during chemotherapy in each cancer cohort. Loss of evenness, beyond lost richness, contributed to age-related TCR diversity decline in cancer patients.

The genes are TRBV19 and TRBJ1-2; D remains ambiguous. This receptor was obtained from a human donor in good health. The sequenced sample was blood. The CDR3 loop reads CASSIGEVYGYTF. In DNA form, the CDR3 reads TGTGCCAGTTCTATTGGGGAGGTCTATGGCTACACCTTC. Filled out from reference TRBV19 and TRBJ1-2, the complete variable domain reads DGGITQSPKYLFRKEGQNVTLSCEQNLNHDAMYWYRQDPGQGLRLIYYSQIVNDFQKGDIAEGYSVSREKKESFPLTVTSAQKNPTAFYLCASSIGEVYGYTFGSGTRLTVV.